The 19 T cell receptor beta chains below all came from one sample that was sequenced in a study of cytomegalovirus exposure and HLA in healthy donors. The PCR contained 60 Vbeta and 13 Jbeta primers. This table comes from immunoSEQ multiplex PCR, and its TCRdb copy is limited to in-frame clones, with some not included. The sample has 150,000 to 160,000 clones, approximately 86% seen once. Sequencing was carried out using PBMCs. Every receptor here comes from a woman aged 50 to 60 in good health and CMV-seropositive.

V and J are TRBV5-1 and TRBJ2-7; 11 nucleotides line up with TRBD1. With V trimmed by 4 bases and J by 1 base, 7 bases remained unmatched. The germline CDR1 and CDR2 sequences are SGHRS and YFSETQ. The CDR3 covers 16 residues. The CDR3 here is CASSLGGTGGSYEQYF. The CDR3 nucleotides read TGCGCCAGCAGCCTGGGGGGGACAGGGGGTTCCTACGAGCAGTACTTC.

The CDR3 DNA follows: TGTGCCAGCAGCTTCGGCGGGGGGGCAGGGAGCAATCAGCCCCAGCATTTT. Translating gives CASSFGGGAGSNQPQHF. The V call is TRBV5-6, the J call TRBJ1-5; weak D call: TRBD1 (6 bases). Looked up from germline, CDR1 is SGHDT and CDR2 is YYEEEE. The CDR3 is 17 amino acids. Trimming cost V 2 bases and J 1 base, with 16 bases left between them.

The CDR3 region is CASSTRDSKNIQYF. The CDR3, as DNA: TGTGCCAGCAGTACACGGGACAGTAAAAACATTCAGTACTTC. J is TRBJ2-4 and V is TRBV27; TRBD1 aligns across 7 bases. CDR1 and CDR2 from the germline V gene are MNHEY and SMNVEV (reference sequence). V lost 5 bases and J lost 4; bases outside the gene matches: 5. The CDR3 spans 14 residues.

A word on this clone: The same CDR3 can be traced to other DNA sequences in this sample. DNA of the CDR3: TGCGCCAGCAGCCGACAGGGGGACACTGAAGCTTTCTTT. This gives the protein CASSRQGDTEAFF. The rearrangement joins TRBV5-1 to TRBJ1-1; 9 nucleotides match TRBD1. The CDR3 has 13 amino acids. J gave up 3 bases and V 4 bases, and 1 base lay outside the gene matches. The germline CDR1 and CDR2 sequences are SGHRS and YFSETQ. The variable domain in full, completed from reference TRBV5-1 and TRBJ1-1, reads KAGVTQTPRYLIKTRGQQVTLSCSPISGHRSVSWYQQTPGQGLQFLFEYFSETQRNKGNFPGRFSGRQFSNSRSEMNVSTLELGDSALYLCASSRQGDTEAFFGQGTRLTVV.

The rearrangement links TRBV30 to TRBJ2-7, with 8 bases fitting TRBD1. Germline V gives CDR1 GTSNPN, CDR2 SVGIG (reference sequence). The trim removed 1 base at V and 4 bases at J, leaving 6 bases unmatched. This CDR3 is 14 amino acids long. CDR3 nucleotides: TGTGCCTGGAGTGCTGAGACAGGGGTTTACGAGCAGTACTTC. It specifies CAWSAETGVYEQYF.

The chain carries TRBV7-2 and TRBJ1-2, with 9 bases identical to TRBD1. Germline CDR1 is SGHTA and CDR2 is FQGNSA. V gave up 4 bases and J gave up 7 bases; unmatched junction bases: 10. This CDR3 contains 15 residues. CDR3 sequence (DNA): TGTGCCAGCAGCTCAAACGCGGACAGGGGAGGTGGCTACACCTTC. It codes for CASSSNADRGGGYTF.

The gene calls are TRBV5-1 and TRBJ2-3; D gene ambiguous. Trimming cost V 1 base and J 3 bases, with 9 bases left between them. The CDR3 covers 14 residues. Germline V gene sequence: CDR1 SGHRS, CDR2 YFSETQ. The CDR3 reads CASSLLGETDTQYF. The CDR3 nucleotides are TGCGCCAGCAGCTTGTTGGGCGAGACAGATACGCAGTATTTT.

The chain has TRBV9 and TRBJ1-1; D is possibly TRBD1 (6 bases). There are 13 residues in the CDR3. With 4 bases removed from V and 8 bases from J, the gap between germline ends came to 15 bases. The germline CDR1 and CDR2 sequences are SGDLS and YYNGEE. The CDR3 spells CASSPDKGEEAFF. CDR3 nucleotide sequence: TGTGCCAGCAGCCCTGATAAGGGGGAAGAAGCTTTCTTT.

The V gene is TRBV2, the J gene TRBJ1-2, with TRBD1 identical over 7 bases. Trimming at V came to 1 base and at J to 4 bases, leaving 3 bases not matched to a gene. This CDR3 is built from 14 residues. Germline V gene sequence: CDR1 SNHLY, CDR2 FYNNEI. The CDR3 here is CASSEGGGFYGYTF. CDR3 sequence (DNA): TGTGCCAGCAGTGAAGGAGGGGGCTTCTATGGCTACACCTTC.

The rearrangement uses TRBV29-1 and TRBJ1-1, with 7 bases fitting TRBD1. The CDR3 loop spans 14 amino acids. Germline CDR1 reads SQVTM; CDR2 reads ANQGSEA. Losses at the gene ends were 3 bases for V and 1 base for J; bases not matched to a gene: 5. CDR3 region: CSVETGLRNTEAFF. The CDR3 DNA is TGCAGCGTTGAGACAGGGTTGAGGAACACTGAAGCTTTCTTT.

The rearrangement links TRBV6-5 to TRBJ2-1, with D hard to call. The CDR3 spans 12 residues. Germline V CDR1 and CDR2: MNHEY, SVGAGI. V was pared by 0 bases and J by 7 bases, with 4 bases between. CDR3 region: CASSYSRNEQFF. In DNA form, the CDR3 reads TGTGCCAGCAGTTACTCCCGTAATGAGCAGTTCTTC.

The chain recombines TRBV2 with TRBJ2-3; 10 bases match TRBD2. The CDR3 is 15 amino acids. Germline CDR1 is SNHLY and CDR2 is FYNNEI. V dropped 8 bases and J dropped 2; count of bases not matched to a gene: 7. For the CDR3, the DNA is TGTGCCAGCCTTATAGCGGGGGGCTTCACAGATACGCAGTATTTT. Amino acid sequence: CASLIAGGFTDTQYF.

The V and J genes are TRBV5-1 and TRBJ2-6; D may be TRBD1 (6 bases). With 2 bases removed from V and 0 bases from J, the gap between germline ends came to 12 bases. CDR3 length: 17 amino acids. Germline values: CDR1 SGHRS, CDR2 YFSETQ. The CDR3 is CASSLRQDHSGANVLTF. The DNA of the CDR3 is TGCGCCAGCAGCTTACGACAGGACCACTCTGGGGCCAACGTCCTGACTTTC.

The rearrangement links TRBV6-5 to TRBJ2-7; D remains ambiguous. Germline values: CDR1 MNHEY, CDR2 SVGAGI. The CDR3 covers 13 residues. Between the trimmed V and J ends, which lost 5 bases and 6 bases, there was a span of 14 bases. As DNA, the CDR3 is TGTGCCAGCAGTCCCAGAGAGGCTAGCGAGCAGTACTTC. This translates into CASSPREASEQYF.

A remark on this clone: Sequence at one end of the junction differs from germline and may be a read error. The genes are TRBV2 and TRBJ1-1; a possible D gene is TRBD1 (6 bases). The CDR3 consists of 12 residues. CDR1 and CDR2 from the germline V gene are SNHLY and FYNNEI. This CDR3 is CPEPGAVTEAFF. CDR3 nucleotides: TGCCCCGAACCAGGGGCGGTCACTGAAGCTTTCTTT.

Remarks on this clone: An end of the junction does not agree with germline; a read error may underlie this. The chain recombines TRBV7-9 with TRBJ1-2; D unresolved. The CDR3 has 15 amino acids. Germline V gene lookup returns CDR1 SEHNR and CDR2 FQNEAQ (reference sequence). DNA for the CDR3: TGTTCCAGCAGCTTACCTTCCCCGGTGAGCTTGGGCTACACCTTC. Protein sequence: CSSSLPSPVSLGYTF.

CDR3 in DNA: TGTGCCAGCAGTGGCCCCCCAGGGGGGCTTTCCTACGAGCAGTACTTC. Translating gives CASSGPPGGLSYEQYF. The chain couples TRBV2 to TRBJ2-7; tentatively, D is TRBD1 (7 bases). CDR1 is SNHLY, CDR2 FYNNEI, per germline. The CDR3 covers 16 residues. V was shortened by 4 bases and J by 1 base, with 17 bases between the two germline ends.

This sequence joins TRBV7-2 and TRBJ2-7; 10 bases line up with TRBD1. CDR1 and CDR2 (germline): SGHTA, FQGNSA. Unmatched junction bases numbered 7, after V lost 6 bases and J lost 2 bases. The CDR3 covers 15 residues. CDR3 sequence (DNA): TGTGCCAGCAGTTGGGACAGGGGTCAGACCTACGAGCAGTACTTC. Protein product: CASSWDRGQTYEQYF.

The chain joins TRBV9 to TRBJ2-2; perhaps TRBD1 as D (5 bases). The length of the CDR3 is 15 residues. CDR1 is SGDLS, CDR2 YYNGEE, per germline. V dropped 0 bases and J dropped 1 base, with 7 bases sitting between them. CDR3 nucleotide sequence: TGTGCCAGCAGCGTAGAAGGACAGAACACCGGGGAGCTGTTTTTT. Protein: CASSVEGQNTGELFF.